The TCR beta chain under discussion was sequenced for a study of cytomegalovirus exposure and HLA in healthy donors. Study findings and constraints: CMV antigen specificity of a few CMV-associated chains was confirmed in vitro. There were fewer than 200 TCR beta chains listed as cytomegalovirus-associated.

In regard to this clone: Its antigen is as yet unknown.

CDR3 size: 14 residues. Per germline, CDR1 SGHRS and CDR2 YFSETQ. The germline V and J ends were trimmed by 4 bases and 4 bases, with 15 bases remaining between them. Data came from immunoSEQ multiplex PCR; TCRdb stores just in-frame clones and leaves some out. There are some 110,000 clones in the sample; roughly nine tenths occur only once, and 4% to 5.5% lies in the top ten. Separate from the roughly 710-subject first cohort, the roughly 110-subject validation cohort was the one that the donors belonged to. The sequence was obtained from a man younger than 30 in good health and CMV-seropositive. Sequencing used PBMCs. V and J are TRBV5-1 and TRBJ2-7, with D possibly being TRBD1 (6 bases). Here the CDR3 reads CASSEGGSGYEQYF. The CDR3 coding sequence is TGCGCCAGCAGCGAAGGGGGTTCTGGGTACGAGCAGTACTTC. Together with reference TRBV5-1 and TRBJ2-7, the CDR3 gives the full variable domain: KAGVTQTPRYLIKTRGQQVTLSCSPISGHRSVSWYQQTPGQGLQFLFEYFSETQRNKGNFPGRFSGRQFSNSRSEMNVSTLELGDSALYLCASSEGGSGYEQYFGPGTRLTVT.